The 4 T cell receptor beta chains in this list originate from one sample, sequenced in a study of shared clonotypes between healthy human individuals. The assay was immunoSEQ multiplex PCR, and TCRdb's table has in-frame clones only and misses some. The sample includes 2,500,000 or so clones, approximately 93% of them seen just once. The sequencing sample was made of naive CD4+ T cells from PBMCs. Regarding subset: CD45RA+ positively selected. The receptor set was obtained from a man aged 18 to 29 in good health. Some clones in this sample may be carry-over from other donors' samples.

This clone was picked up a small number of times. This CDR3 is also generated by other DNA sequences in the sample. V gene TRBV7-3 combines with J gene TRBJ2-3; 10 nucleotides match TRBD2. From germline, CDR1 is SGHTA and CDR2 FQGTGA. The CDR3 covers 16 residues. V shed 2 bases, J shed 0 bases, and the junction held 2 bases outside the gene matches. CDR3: CASSLGLAASTDTQYF. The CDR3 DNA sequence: TGTGCCAGCAGCTTAGGACTAGCGGCTAGCACAGATACGCAGTATTTT.

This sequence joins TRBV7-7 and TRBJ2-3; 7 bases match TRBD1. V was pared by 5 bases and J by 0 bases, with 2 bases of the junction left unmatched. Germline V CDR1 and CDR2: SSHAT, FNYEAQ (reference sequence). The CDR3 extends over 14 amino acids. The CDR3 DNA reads TGTGCCAGCAGCGCGACAGGGAGCACAGATACGCAGTATTTT. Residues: CASSATGSTDTQYF.

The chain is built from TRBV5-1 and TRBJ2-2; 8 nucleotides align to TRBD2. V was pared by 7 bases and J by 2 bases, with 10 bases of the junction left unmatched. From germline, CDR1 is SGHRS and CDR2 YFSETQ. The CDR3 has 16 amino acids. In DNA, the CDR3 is TGCGCCAGCTGCCGATCGGGAGGGGAAAACACCGGGGAGCTGTTTTTT. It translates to CASCRSGGENTGELFF.

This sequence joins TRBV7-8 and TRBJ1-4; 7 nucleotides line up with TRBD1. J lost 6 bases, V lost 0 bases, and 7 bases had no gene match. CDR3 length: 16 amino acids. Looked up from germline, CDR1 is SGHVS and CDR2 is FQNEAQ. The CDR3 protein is CASSLARNRGHEKLFF. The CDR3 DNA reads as TGTGCCAGCAGCTTAGCCCGAAACAGGGGCCATGAAAAACTGTTTTTT.